This T cell receptor (beta chain) was sequenced during a study of T cells in Graves' hyperthyroidism and ophthalmopathy. General study findings and limits: Blood also held most thyroid clonotypes expanded beyond 0.001. Researchers report that a 13 V-J model separated ophthalmopathy from stable hyperthyroidism.

Note on this clonotype: No antigen is known for it.

Amplification yielded TCR beta CDR3 regions, with RNA transcripts as the source. With the HTBI primer set, the TCR CDR3 went through a first round of RT-PCR. TCRdb re-derived calls from the multiplex PCR reads in MiXCR, one entry per CDR3 protein. This repertoire shows some 370,000 distinct CDR3 sequences, over 11% found once; its top ten account for 25% to 30%. Sequencing was performed on blood. This TCR was sampled from a middle-aged man with Graves' ophthalmopathy.

CDR3 in amino acids: CSVYISYEQYF. The CDR3 DNA sequence: TGCAGCGTGTATATCTCCTACGAGCAGTACTTC. The V and J genes are TRBV29-1 and TRBJ2-7; D is unresolved. Germline lookup yields CDR1 SQVTM and CDR2 ANQGSEA. V dropped 6 bases and J dropped 0 bases, with 6 bases sitting between them. The CDR3 has 11 amino acids.